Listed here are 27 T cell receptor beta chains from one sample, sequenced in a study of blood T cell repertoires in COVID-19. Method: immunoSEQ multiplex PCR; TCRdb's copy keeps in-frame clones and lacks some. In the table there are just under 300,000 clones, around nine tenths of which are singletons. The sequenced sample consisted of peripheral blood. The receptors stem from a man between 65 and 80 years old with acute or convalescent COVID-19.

The CDR3 DNA reads as TGCGCCAGCGGGACAGGACTGAACACCGGGGAGCTGTTTTTT. Its translation is CASGTGLNTGELFF. The genes are TRBV4-3 and TRBJ2-2, with TRBD1 matching over 8 bases. The J segment lost 1 base and the V segment lost 8 bases, leaving 3 bases of the junction unmatched. The CDR3 loop spans 14 amino acids. Germline-derived CDR1 and CDR2 are LGHNA and YSLEER.

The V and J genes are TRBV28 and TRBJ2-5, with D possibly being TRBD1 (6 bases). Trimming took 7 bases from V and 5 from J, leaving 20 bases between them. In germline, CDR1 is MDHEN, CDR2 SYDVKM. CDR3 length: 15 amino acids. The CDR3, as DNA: TGTGCCAGCACCCTTGGGGGCGGTATCCCGGAGACCCAGTACTTC. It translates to CASTLGGGIPETQYF.

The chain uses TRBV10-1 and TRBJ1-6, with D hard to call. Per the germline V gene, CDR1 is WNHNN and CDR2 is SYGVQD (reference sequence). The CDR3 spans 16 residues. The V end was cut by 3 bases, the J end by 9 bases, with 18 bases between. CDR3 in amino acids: CASSETRESKFSPLHF. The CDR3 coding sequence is TGCGCCAGCAGTGAAACCCGCGAATCTAAATTTTCACCCCTCCACTTT.

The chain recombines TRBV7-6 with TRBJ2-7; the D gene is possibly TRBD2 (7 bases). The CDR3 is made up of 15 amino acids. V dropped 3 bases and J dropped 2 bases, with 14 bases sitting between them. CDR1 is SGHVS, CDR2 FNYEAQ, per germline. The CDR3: CASSFRGDITYEQYF. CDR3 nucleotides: TGTGCCAGCAGCTTTCGGGGGGACATTACCTACGAGCAGTACTTC.

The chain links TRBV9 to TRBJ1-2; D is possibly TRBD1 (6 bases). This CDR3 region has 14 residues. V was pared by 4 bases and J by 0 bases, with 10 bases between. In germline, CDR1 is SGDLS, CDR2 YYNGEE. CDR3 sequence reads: CASSPRTANYGYTF. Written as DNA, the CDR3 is TGTGCCAGCAGCCCGAGGACAGCTAACTATGGCTACACCTTC.

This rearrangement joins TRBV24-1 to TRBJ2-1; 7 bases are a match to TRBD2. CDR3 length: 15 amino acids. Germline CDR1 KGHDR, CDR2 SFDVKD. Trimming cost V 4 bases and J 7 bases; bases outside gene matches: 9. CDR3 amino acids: CATSDLGAGWNEQFF. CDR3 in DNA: TGTGCCACCAGTGACCTGGGAGCGGGGTGGAATGAGCAGTTCTTC.

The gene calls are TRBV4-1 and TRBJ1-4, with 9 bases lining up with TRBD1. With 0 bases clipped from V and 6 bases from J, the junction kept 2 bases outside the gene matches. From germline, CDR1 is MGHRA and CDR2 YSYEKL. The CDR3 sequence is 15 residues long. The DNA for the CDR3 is TGCGCCAGCAGCCAAGAGTGGACAGGGGATGAAAAACTGTTTTTT. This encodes CASSQEWTGDEKLFF.

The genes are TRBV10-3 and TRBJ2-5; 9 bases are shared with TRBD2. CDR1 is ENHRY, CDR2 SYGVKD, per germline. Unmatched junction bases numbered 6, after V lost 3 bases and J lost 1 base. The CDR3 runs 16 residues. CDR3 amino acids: CAISDVSGGLQETQYF. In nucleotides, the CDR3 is TGTGCCATCAGTGATGTTAGCGGGGGACTCCAAGAGACCCAGTACTTC.

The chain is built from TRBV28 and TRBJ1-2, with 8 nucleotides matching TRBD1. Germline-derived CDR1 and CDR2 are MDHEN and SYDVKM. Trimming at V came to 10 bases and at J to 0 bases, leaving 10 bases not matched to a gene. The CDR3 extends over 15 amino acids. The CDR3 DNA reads TGTGCCATCACCGGGACAGGTTCCGCTAACTATGGCTACACCTTC. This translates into CAITGTGSANYGYTF.

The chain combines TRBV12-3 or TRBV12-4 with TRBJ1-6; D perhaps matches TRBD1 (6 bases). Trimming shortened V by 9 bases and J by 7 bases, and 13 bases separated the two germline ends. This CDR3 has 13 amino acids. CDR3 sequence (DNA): TGTGCCAGTTCCGGGACAAAGAATTCACCCCTCCACTTT. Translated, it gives CASSGTKNSPLHF.

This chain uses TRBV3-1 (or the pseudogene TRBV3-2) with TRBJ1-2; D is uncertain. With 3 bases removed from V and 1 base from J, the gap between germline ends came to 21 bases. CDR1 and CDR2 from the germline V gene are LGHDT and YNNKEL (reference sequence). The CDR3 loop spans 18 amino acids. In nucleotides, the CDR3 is TGTGCCAGCAGCCAGTTGGCTGCGGGGTTTGGTAGTAACTATGGCTACACCTTC. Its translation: CASSQLAAGFGSNYGYTF.

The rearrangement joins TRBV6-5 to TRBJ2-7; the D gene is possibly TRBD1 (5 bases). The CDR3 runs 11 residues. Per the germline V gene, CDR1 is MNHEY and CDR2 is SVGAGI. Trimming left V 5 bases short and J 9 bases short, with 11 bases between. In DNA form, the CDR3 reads TGTGCCAGCAGTACCCCCCAGGGGCAGTACTTC. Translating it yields CASSTPQGQYF.

CDR3 sequence reads: CASRGQGRLGFEKLFF. CDR3 DNA sequence: TGTGCCAGCAGGGGACAAGGAAGGTTAGGATTTGAAAAACTGTTTTTT. This sequence joins TRBV27 and TRBJ1-4; TRBD1 might be the D (6 bases). CDR1 and CDR2 from the germline V gene are MNHEY and SMNVEV (reference sequence). With 6 bases removed from V and 7 bases from J, the gap between germline ends came to 21 bases. The CDR3 length is 16 residues.

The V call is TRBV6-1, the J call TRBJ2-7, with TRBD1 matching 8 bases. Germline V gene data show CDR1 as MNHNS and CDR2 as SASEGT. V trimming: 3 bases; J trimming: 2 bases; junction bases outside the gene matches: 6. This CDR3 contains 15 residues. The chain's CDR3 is CASSDRDRPPYEQYF. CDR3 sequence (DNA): TGTGCCAGCAGTGATCGGGACAGGCCCCCCTACGAGCAGTACTTC.

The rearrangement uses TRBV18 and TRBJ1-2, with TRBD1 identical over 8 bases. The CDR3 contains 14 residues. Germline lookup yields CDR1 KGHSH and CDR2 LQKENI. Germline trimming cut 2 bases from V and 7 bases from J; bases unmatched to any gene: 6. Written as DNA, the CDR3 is TGTGCCAGCTCACCAGGACAGGGAGGTTTTGGCTACACCTTC. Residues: CASSPGQGGFGYTF.

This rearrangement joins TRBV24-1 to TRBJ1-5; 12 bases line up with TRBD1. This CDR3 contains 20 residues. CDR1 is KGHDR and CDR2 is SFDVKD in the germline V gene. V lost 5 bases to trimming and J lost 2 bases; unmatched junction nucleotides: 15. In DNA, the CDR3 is TGTGCCACCAGTGGCGCCACCGGGACAGGGGGCGGCGAGGGCAATCAGCCCCAGCATTTT. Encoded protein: CATSGATGTGGGEGNQPQHF.

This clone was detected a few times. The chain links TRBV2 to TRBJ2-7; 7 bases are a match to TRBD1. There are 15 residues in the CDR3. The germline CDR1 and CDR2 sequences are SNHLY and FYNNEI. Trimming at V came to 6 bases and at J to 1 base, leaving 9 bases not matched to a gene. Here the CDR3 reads CASSPDRVWSYEQYF. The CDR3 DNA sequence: TGTGCCAGCAGCCCTGACAGGGTCTGGTCCTACGAGCAGTACTTC.

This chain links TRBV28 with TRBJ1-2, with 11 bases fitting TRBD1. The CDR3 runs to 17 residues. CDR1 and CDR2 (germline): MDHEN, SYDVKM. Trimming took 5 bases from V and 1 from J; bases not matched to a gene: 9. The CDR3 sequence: CASSTSGTGGSNYGYTF. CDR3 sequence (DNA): TGTGCCAGCAGTACCTCCGGGACAGGGGGAAGTAACTATGGCTACACCTTC.

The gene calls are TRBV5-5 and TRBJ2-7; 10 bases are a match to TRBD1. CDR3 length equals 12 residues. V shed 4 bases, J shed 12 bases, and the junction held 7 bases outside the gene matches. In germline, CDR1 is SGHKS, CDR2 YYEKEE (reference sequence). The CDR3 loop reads CASSRGQGDLYF. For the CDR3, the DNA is TGTGCCAGCAGCAGAGGACAGGGGGATTTGTACTTC.

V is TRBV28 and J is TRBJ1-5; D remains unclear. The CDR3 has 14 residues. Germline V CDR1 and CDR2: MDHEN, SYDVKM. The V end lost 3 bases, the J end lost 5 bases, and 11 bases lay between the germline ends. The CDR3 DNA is TGTGCCAGCAGTTTCGAACAGATTCATCAGCCCCAGCATTTT. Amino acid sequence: CASSFEQIHQPQHF. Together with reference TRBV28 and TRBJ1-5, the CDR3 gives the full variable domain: DVKVTQSSRYLVKRTGEKVFLECVQDMDHENMFWYRQDPGLGLRLIYFSYDVKMKEKGDIPEGYSVSREKKERFSLILESASTNQTSMYLCASSFEQIHQPQHFGDGTRLSIL.

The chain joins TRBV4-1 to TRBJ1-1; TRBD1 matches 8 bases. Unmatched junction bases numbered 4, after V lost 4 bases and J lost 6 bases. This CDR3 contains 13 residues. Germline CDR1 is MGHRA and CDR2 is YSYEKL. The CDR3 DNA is TGCGCCAGCAGCCCGACAGGGGTCTCTGAAGCTTTCTTT. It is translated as CASSPTGVSEAFF.

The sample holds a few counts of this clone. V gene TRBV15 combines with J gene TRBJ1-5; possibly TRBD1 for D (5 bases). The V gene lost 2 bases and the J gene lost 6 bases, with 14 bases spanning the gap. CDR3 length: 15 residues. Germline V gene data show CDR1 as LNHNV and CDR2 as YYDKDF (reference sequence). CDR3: CATSRSTTGSQPQHF. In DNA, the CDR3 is TGTGCCACCAGCAGATCAACCACAGGTTCTCAGCCCCAGCATTTT.

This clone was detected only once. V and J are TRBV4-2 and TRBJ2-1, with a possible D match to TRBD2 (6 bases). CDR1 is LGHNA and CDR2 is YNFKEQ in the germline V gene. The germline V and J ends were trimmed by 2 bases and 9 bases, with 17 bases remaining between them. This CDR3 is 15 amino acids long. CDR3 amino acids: CASSQTLGLPGEQFF. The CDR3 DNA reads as TGTGCCAGCAGCCAAACCCTTGGACTACCTGGTGAGCAGTTCTTC.

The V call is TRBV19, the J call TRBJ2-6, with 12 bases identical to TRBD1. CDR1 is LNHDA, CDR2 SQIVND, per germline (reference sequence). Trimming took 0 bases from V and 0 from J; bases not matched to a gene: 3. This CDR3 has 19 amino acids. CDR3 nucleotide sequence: TGTGCCAGTAGTATAGAGGGGACAGGGGGCTTCTCTGGGGCCAACGTCCTGACTTTC. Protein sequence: CASSIEGTGGFSGANVLTF.

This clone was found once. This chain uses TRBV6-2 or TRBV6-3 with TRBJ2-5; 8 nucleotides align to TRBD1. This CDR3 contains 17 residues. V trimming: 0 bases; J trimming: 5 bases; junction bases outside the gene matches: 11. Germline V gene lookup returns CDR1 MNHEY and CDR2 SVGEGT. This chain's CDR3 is CASSYSSDRVLRETQYF. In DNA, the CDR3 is TGTGCCAGCAGTTACTCGTCGGACAGGGTGCTCCGGGAGACCCAGTACTTC.

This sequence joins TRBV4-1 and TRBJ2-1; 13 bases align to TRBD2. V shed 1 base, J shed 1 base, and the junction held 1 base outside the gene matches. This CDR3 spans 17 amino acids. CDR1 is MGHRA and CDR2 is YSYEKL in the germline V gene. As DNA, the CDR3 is TGCGCCAGCAGCCAAGGACTAGCGGGGGGTTCCTACAATGAGCAGTTCTTC. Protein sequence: CASSQGLAGGSYNEQFF.

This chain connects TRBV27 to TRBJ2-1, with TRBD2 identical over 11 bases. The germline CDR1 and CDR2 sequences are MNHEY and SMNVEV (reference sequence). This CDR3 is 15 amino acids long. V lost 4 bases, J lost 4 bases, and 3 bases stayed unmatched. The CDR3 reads CASSSPSGGYNEQFF. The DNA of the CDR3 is TGTGCCAGCAGTTCCCCTAGCGGGGGGTACAATGAGCAGTTCTTC.